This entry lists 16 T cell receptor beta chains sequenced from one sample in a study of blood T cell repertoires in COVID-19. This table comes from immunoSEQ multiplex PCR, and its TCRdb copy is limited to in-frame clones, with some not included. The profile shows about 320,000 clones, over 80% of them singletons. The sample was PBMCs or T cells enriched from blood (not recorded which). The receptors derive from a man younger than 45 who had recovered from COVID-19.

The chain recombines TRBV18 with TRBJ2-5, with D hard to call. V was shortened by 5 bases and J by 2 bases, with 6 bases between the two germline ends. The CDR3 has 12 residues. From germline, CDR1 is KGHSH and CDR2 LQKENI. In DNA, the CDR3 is TGTGCCAGCTCATCGGGTCAAGAGACCCAGTACTTC. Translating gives CASSSGQETQYF.

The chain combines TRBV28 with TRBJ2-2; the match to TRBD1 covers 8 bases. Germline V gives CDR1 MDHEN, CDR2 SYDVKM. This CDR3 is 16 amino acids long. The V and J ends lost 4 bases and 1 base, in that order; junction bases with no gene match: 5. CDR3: CASSSDREKNTGELFF. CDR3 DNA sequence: TGTGCCAGCAGTTCGGACAGGGAAAAGAACACCGGGGAGCTGTTTTTT.

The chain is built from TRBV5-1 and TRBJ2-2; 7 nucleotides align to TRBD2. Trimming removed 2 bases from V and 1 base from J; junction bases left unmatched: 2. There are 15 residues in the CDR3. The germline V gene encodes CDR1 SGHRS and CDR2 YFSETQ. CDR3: CASSFPGGNTGELFF. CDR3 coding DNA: TGCGCCAGCAGCTTTCCGGGGGGGAACACCGGGGAGCTGTTTTTT.

The CDR3 DNA is TGTGCCACCAGCCTAAACAGGGATTATAGCAATCAGCCCCAGCATTTT. Translated, it gives CATSLNRDYSNQPQHF. The chain recombines TRBV15 with TRBJ1-5, with a possible D match to TRBD1 (6 bases). Germline-derived CDR1 and CDR2 are LNHNV and YYDKDF (reference sequence). CDR3 size: 16 residues. The V gene lost 5 bases and the J gene lost 0 bases, with 14 bases spanning the gap.

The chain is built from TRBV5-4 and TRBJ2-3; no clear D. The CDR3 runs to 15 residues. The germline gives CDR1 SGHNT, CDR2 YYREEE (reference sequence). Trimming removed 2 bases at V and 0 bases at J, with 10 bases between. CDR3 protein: CASSLAARSTDTQYF. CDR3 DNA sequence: TGTGCCAGCAGCTTAGCTGCGCGCAGCACAGATACGCAGTATTTT.

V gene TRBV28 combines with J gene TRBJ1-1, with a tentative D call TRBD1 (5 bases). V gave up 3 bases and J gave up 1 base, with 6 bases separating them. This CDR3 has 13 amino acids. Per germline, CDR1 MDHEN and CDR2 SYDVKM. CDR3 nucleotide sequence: TGTGCCAGCAGTTTCACAGGGAACACTGAAGCTTTCTTT. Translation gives CASSFTGNTEAFF. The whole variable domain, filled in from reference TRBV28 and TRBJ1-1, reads DVKVTQSSRYLVKRTGEKVFLECVQDMDHENMFWYRQDPGLGLRLIYFSYDVKMKEKGDIPEGYSVSREKKERFSLILESASTNQTSMYLCASSFTGNTEAFFGQGTRLTVV.

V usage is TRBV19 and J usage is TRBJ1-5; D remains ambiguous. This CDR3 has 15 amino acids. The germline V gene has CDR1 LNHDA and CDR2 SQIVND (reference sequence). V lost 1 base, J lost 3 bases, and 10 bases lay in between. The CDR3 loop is CASSIGTYVNQPQHF. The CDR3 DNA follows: TGTGCCAGTAGTATAGGGACTTACGTCAATCAGCCCCAGCATTTT.

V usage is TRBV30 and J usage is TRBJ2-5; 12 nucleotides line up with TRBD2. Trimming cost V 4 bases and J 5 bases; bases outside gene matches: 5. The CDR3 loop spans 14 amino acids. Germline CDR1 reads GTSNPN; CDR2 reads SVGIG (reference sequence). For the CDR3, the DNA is TGTGCCTGGAACATGGGACTAGCGGGTGAGACCCAGTACTTC. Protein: CAWNMGLAGETQYF.

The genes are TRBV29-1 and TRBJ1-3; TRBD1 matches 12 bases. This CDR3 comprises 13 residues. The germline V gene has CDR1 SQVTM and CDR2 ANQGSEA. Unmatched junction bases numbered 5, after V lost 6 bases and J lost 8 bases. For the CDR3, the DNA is TGCAGCGTAGCGGGACAGGGGGCACACACCATATATTTT. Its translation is CSVAGQGAHTIYF.

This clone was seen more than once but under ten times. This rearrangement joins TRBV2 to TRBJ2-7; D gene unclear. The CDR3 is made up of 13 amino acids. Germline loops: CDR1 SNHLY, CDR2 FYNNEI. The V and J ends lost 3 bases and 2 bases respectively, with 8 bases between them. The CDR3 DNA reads TGTGCCAGCAGTGAGGGTAGCCCCTACGAGCAGTACTTC. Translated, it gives CASSEGSPYEQYF.

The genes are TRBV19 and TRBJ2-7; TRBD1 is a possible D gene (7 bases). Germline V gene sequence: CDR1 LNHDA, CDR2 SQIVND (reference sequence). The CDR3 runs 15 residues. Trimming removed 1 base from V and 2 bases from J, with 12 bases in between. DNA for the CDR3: TGTGCCAGTAGTATAGGGCAGGGGGGAACCTACGAGCAGTACTTC. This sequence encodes CASSIGQGGTYEQYF.

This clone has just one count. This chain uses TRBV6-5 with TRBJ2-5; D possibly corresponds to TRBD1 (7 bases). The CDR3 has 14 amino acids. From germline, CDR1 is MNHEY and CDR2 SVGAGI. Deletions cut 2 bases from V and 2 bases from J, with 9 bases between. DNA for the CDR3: TGTGCCAGCAGTTACGCGGGACAGCAAGAGACCCAGTACTTC. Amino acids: CASSYAGQQETQYF.

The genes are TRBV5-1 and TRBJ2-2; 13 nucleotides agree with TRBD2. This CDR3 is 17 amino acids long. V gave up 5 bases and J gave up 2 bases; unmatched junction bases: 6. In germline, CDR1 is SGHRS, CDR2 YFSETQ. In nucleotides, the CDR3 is TGCGCCAGCAGATGGACTAGCGGGGGCCATAACACCGGGGAGCTGTTTTTT. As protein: CASRWTSGGHNTGELFF.

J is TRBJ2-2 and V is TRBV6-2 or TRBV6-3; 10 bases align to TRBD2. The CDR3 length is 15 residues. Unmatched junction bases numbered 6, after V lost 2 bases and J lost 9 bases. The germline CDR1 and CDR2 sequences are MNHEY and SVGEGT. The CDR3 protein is CASSYERGGLWELFF. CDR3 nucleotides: TGTGCCAGCAGTTACGAGCGGGGGGGCCTCTGGGAGCTGTTTTTT.

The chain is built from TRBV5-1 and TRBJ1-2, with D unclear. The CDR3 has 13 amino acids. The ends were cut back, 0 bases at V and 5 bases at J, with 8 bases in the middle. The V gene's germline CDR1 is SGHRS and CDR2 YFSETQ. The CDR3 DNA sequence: TGCGCCAGCAGCTTGGAACAGATATATGGCTACACCTTC. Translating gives CASSLEQIYGYTF.

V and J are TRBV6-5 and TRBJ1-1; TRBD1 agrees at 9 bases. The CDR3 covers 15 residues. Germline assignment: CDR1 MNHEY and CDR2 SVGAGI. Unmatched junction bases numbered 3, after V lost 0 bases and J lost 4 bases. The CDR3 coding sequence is TGTGCCAGCAGTTACTCCGGGACAGGGCTCACTGAAGCTTTCTTT. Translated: CASSYSGTGLTEAFF.